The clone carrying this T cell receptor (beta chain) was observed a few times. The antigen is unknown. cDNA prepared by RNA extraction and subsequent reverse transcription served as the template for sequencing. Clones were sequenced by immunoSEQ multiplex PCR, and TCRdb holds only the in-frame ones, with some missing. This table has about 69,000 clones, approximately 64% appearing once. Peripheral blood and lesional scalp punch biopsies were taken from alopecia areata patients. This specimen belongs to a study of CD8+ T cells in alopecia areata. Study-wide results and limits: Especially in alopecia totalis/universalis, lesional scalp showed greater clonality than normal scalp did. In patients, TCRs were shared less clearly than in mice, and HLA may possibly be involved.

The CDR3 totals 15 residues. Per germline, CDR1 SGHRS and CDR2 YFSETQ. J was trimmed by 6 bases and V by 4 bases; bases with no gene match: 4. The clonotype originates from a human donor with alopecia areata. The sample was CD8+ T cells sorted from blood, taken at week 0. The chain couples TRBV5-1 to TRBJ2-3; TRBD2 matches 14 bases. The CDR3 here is CASSRGTSGSDTQYF. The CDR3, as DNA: TGCGCCAGCAGCAGAGGGACTAGCGGGAGTGATACGCAGTATTTT.